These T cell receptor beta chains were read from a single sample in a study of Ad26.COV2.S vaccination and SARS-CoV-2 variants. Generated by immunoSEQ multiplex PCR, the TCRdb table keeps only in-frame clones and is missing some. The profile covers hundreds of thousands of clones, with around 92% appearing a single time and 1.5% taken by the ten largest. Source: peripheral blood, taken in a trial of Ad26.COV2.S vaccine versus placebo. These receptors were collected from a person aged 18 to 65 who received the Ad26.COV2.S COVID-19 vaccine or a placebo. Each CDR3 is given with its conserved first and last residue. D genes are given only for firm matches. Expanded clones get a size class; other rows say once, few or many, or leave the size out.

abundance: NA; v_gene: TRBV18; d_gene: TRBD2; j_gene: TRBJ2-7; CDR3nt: TGTGCCAGCTCACCACGACTAGCGGGACTCTACGAGCAGTACTTC; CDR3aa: CASSPRLAGLYEQYF
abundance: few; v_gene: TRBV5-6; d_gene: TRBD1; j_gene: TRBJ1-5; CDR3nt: TGTGCCAGCAGCTTGGGGGGACAGAACAGGATTTATAGCAATCAGCCCCAGCATTTT; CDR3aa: CASSLGGQNRIYSNQPQHF
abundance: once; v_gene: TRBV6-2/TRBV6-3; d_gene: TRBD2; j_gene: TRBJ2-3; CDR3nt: TGTGCCAGCAGTCAGGGACTAGACACAGATACGCAGTATTTT; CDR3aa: CASSQGLDTDTQYF
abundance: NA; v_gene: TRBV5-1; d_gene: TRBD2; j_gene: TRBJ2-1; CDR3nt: TGCGCCAGCAACGGACTAGCGGGATCCGACAATGAGCAGTTCTTC; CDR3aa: CASNGLAGSDNEQFF
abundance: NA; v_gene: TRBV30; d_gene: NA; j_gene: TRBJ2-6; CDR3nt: TGTGCCTGGAGTGTACAGTCTGGGGCCAACGTCCTGACTTTC; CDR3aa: CAWSVQSGANVLTF
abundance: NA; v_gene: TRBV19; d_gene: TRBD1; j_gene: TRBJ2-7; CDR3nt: TGTGCCAGTAGTATCGGGGGACAGGGAGTTACCTACGAGCAGTACTTC; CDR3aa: CASSIGGQGVTYEQYF
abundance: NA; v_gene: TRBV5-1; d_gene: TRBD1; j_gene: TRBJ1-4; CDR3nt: TGCGCCAGCAGCTCCAAGAGGAGGACAGGGGATGAAAAACTGTTTTTT; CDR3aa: CASSSKRRTGDEKLFF
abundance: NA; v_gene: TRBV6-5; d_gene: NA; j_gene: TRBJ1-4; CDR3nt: TGTGCCAGCAGTTATGTGAGGGGGGAAAAACTGTTTTTT; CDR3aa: CASSYVRGEKLFF
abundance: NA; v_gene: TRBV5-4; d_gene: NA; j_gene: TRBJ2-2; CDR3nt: TGTGCCAGCAGCGAAAGGAGGAAGAACACCGGGGAGCTGTTTTTT; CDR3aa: CASSERRKNTGELFF
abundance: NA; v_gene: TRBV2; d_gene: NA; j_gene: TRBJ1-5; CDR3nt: TGTGCCAGCAGTGGTTCAAGTTCATACAATCAGCCCCAGCATTTT; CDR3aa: CASSGSSSYNQPQHF
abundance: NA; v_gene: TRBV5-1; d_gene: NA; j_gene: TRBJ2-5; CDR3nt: TGCGCCAGCAGCTCCCGGGTGGGGTCCCTCGGGGAGACCCAGTACTTC; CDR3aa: CASSSRVGSLGETQYF
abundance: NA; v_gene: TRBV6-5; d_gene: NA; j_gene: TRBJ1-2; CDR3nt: TGTGCCAGCAGTCATACGGGGAGGGATGGCTACACCTTC; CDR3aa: CASSHTGRDGYTF
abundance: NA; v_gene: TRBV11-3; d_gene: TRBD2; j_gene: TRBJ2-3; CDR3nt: TGTGCCAGCAGCGTCCCCGGGGGGACAGATACGCAGTATTTT; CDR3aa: CASSVPGGTDTQYF
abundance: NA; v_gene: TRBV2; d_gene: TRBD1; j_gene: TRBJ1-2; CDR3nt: TGTGCCAGCAGTGAGAGATTGGACAGGGCTAACTATGGCTACACCTTC; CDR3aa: CASSERLDRANYGYTF
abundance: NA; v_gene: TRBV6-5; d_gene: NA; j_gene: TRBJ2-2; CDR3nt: TGTGCCAACGCTAACAGGGCCGGGGCCGGGGAGCTGTTTTTT; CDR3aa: CANANRAGAGELFF
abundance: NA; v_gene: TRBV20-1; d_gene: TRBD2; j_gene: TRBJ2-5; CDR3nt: TGCAGTGCTAGTTGGGCTAGCGGGAGACAAGAGACCCAGTACTTC; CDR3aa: CSASWASGRQETQYF
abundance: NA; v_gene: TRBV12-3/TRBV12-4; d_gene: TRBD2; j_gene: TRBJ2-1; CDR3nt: TGTGCCAGCAGAGGGACTAGCCTCAATGAGCAGTTCTTC; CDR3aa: CASRGTSLNEQFF
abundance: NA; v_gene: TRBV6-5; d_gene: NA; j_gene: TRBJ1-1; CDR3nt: TGTGCCAGCAGTTTGCAAGGGGGCACTGAAGCTTTCTTT; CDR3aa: CASSLQGGTEAFF
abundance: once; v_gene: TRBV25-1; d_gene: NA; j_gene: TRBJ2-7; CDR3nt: TGTGCCAGCAGTGACTTTGGTGACTACGAGCAGTACTTC; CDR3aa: CASSDFGDYEQYF
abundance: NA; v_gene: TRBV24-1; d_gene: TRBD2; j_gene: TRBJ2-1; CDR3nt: TGTGCCACCAGTGTTGCTAGCGGGAGAGGCGAGCAGTTCTTC; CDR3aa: CATSVASGRGEQFF
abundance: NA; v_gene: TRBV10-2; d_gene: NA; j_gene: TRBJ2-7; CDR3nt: TGCGCCAGCACCGCGGCCTACGAGCAGTACTTC; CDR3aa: CASTAAYEQYF
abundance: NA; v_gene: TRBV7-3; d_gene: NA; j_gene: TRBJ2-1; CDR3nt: TGTGCCAGCAGCTCCGCCGGTTCCGGGGGTGAGCAGTTCTTC; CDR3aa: CASSSAGSGGEQFF
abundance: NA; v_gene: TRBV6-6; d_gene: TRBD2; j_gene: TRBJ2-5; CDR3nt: TGTGCCAGCAGTCGAACCCGACTAGCGCTAACAGAGACCCAGTACTTC; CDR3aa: CASSRTRLALTETQYF
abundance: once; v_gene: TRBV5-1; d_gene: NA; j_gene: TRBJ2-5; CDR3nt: TGCGCCAGCAGCTTAGGGGGGAGCCCCCGAGAGACCCAGTACTTC; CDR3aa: CASSLGGSPRETQYF
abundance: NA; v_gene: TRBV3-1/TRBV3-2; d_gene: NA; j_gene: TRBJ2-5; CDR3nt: TGTGCCAGCACCCCCGGGCGGCAAGAGACCCAGTACTTC; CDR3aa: CASTPGRQETQYF
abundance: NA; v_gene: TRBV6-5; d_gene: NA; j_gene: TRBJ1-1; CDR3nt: TGTGCCAGCAGTTACTCGGGGTGGGCTGTCACTGAAGCTTTCTTT; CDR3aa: CASSYSGWAVTEAFF
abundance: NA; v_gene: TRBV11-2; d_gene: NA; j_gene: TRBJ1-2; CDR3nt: TGTGCCAGCAGCTTAGAGGGGGGGACGATCGGCTACACCTTC; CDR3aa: CASSLEGGTIGYTF
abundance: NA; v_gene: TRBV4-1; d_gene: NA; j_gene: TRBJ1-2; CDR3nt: TGCGCCAGCAGCCAAGACGTTTACGGGCGTCTGGGCTATGGCTACACCTTC; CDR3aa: CASSQDVYGRLGYGYTF
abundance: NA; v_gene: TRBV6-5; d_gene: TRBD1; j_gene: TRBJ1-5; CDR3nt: TGTGCCAGCAGGCCAGGGGGCGCGGGAAATCAGCCCCAGCATTTT; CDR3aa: CASRPGGAGNQPQHF
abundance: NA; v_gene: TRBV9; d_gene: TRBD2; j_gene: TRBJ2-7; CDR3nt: TGTGCCAGCAGCAAAGGAACTAGCGGGATCTACGAGCAGTACTTC; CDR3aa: CASSKGTSGIYEQYF
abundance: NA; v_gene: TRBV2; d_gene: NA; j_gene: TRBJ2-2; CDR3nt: TGTGCCAGCAGGGCTTACGCTACCGGGGAGCTGTTTTTT; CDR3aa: CASRAYATGELFF
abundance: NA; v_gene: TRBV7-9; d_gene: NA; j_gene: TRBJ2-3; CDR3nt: TGTGCCAGCAGCTTAGCGGGGTTAGCGCCAGATACGCAGTATTTT; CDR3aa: CASSLAGLAPDTQYF
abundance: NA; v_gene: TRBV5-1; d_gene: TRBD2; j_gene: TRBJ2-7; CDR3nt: TGCGCCAGCAGCTTTTTGACGCGGGAGGGCCGCGAGCAGTACTTC; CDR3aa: CASSFLTREGREQYF
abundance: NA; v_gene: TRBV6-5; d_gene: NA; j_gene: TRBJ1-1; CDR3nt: TGTGCCAGCAGTCATAACCGACACACTGAAGCTTTCTTT; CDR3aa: CASSHNRHTEAFF
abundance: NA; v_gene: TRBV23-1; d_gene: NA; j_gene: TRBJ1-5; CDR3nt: TGCGCCAGCAGCCTAATGTGGGCAGTCAAGCAGCCCCAGCATTTT; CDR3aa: CASSLMWAVKQPQHF
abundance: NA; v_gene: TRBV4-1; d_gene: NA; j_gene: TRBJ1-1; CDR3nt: TGCGCCAGCAGCCAAGCTTTCACGGGGAACACTGAAGCTTTCTTT; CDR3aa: CASSQAFTGNTEAFF
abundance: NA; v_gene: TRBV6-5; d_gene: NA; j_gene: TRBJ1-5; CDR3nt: TGTGCCAGCAGCCCCGGACCTTATCAGCCCCAGCATTTT; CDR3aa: CASSPGPYQPQHF
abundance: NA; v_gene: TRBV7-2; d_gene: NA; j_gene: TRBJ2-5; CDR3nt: TGTGCCAGCAGCTTAGGGTTTGGGGAGACCCAGTACTTC; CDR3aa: CASSLGFGETQYF
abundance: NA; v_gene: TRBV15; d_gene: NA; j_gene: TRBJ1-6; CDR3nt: TGTGCCACCAGCAGAGACGGCAGCCCGATGCGGTCCTATAATTCACCCCTCCACTTT; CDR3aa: CATSRDGSPMRSYNSPLHF
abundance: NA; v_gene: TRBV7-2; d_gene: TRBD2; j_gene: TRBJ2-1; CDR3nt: TGTGCCAGCAGCCTACTAGCGGGCCGATACAATGAGCAGTTCTTC; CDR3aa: CASSLLAGRYNEQFF
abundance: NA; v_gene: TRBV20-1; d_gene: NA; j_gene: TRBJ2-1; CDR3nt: TGCAGTGCCCCGACCGAAAATGAGCAGTTCTTC; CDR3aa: CSAPTENEQFF
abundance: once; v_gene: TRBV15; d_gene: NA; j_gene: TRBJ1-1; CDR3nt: TGTGCCACCAGCTACAGGGACACTGAAGCTTTCTTT; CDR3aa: CATSYRDTEAFF
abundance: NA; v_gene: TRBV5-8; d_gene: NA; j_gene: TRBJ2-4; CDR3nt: TGTGCCAGCAGCTTCGCAGGGGGGGCCAAAAACATTCAGTACTTC; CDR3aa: CASSFAGGAKNIQYF
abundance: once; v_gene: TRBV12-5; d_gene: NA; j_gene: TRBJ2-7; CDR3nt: TGTGCTAGTGGTTTGGGCCAGGGGGGCTTCTACGAGCAGTACTTC; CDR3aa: CASGLGQGGFYEQYF
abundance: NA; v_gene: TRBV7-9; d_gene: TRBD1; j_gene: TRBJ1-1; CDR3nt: TGTGCCAGCAGCTTATGGGGACAGTTGGACACTGAAGCTTTCTTT; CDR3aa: CASSLWGQLDTEAFF
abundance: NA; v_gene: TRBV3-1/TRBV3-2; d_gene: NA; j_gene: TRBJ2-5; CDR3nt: TGTGCCAGCAGCCAAGCACGTCGGGAGACCCAGTACTTC; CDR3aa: CASSQARRETQYF
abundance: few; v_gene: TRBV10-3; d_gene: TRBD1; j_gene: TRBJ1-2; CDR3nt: TGTGCCATCAGTGAGTCAGGGGACAGCTATGGCTACACCTTC; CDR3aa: CAISESGDSYGYTF
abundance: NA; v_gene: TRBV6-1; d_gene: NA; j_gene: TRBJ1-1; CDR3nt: TGTGCCAGCAGTGACAGGGCGAGGGGCACTGAAGCTTTCTTT; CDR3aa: CASSDRARGTEAFF
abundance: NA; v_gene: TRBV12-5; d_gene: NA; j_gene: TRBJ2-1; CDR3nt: TGTGCTAGTGGTTTTGGGGCCGACGAGCAGTTCTTC; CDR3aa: CASGFGADEQFF
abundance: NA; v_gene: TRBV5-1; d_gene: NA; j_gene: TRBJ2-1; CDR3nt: TGCGCCAGCAGCTTGGTGGGAGCCGGGTTGAGCGCTGAGCAGTTCTTC; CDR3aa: CASSLVGAGLSAEQFF
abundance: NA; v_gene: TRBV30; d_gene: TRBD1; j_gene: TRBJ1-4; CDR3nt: TGTGCCTGGAGTGATCTGGGACAGCCTAATGAAAAACTGTTTTTT; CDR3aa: CAWSDLGQPNEKLFF
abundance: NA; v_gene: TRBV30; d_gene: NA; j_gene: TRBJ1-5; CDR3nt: TGTGCCTGGAGTCGGATTTCGGGACAGCCCCAGCATTTT; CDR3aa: CAWSRISGQPQHF
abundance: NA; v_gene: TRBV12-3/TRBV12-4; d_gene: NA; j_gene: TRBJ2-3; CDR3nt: TGTGCCAGCTCCCCGGCCACACGGTCGCAGTATTTT; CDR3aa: CASSPATRSQYF
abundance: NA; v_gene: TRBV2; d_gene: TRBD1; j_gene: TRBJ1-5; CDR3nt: TGTGCCAGCAGTGACCAGACAGGGGTCAATCAGCCCCAGCATTTT; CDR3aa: CASSDQTGVNQPQHF
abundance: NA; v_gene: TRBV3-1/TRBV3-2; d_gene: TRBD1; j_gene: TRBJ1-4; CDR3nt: TGTGCCAGCAGCCAAGTTGGACAGGGACCAACTAATGAAAAACTGTTTTTT; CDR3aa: CASSQVGQGPTNEKLFF
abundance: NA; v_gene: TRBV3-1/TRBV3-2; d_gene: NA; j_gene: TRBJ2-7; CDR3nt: TGTGCCAGCAGGTCTCAGGGGAGCTCCTACGAGCAGTACTTC; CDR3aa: CASRSQGSSYEQYF